The 10 T cell receptor beta chains given below trace back to one sample, sequenced in a study of T cells after yellow fever vaccination. TCRdb re-called the 5' RACE reads through MiXCR, storing one row per CDR3 protein. The table has about 110,000 distinct CDR3 sequences, approximately 8.4% seen once. Sequences were derived from CD8+ T cells sorted from PBMCs, sampled 45 days after the yellow fever booster vaccination. The receptors were sampled from a man aged 25 to 40 who received the YFV17D yellow fever vaccine.

This clonotype has more than one count but fewer than ten. The V call is TRBV7-9, the J call TRBJ1-1; D perhaps matches TRBD1 (6 bases). Per germline, CDR1 SEHNR and CDR2 FQNEAQ (reference sequence). With 6 bases removed from V and 1 base from J, the gap between germline ends came to 15 bases. The CDR3 length is 15 residues. CDR3: CASSDAQGQNTEAFF. The DNA for the CDR3 is TGTGCCAGCAGTGACGCTCAGGGACAGAACACTGAAGCTTTCTTT.

This clonotype occurred many times. This rearrangement joins TRBV7-9 to TRBJ2-1; the match to TRBD1 covers 7 bases. The ends lost 3 bases at V and 15 bases at J; junction bases unmatched: 5. The CDR3 is 11 amino acids. The germline V gene has CDR1 SEHNR and CDR2 FQNEAQ (reference sequence). CDR3 nucleotides: TGTGCCAGCAGCTTCTCGGGACAGTGGTTCTTC. Amino acid sequence: CASSFSGQWFF.

This clonotype has at least ten counts. The chain has TRBV28 and TRBJ2-1, with D possibly being TRBD1 (6 bases). Germline CDR1 reads MDHEN; CDR2 reads SYDVKM. CDR3 size: 19 residues. V was shortened by 6 bases and J by 0 bases, with 24 bases between the two germline ends. This CDR3 reads CASRPLIGTSLYSYNEQFF. In DNA, the CDR3 is TGTGCCAGCAGGCCCCTAATTGGGACATCCCTCTACTCCTACAATGAGCAGTTCTTC.

Turning to this clonotype: A much larger clone differs from this one at a single base, so this may be a read error. The rearrangement uses TRBV29-1 and TRBJ2-7; 7 nucleotides agree with TRBD1. Germline V lookup: CDR1 SQVTM, CDR2 ANQGSEA. The CDR3 sequence is 14 residues long. V lost 1 base and J lost 4; bases outside the gene matches: 7. CDR3 sequence reads: CSVEGEGGRYEQYF. The CDR3 DNA is TGCAGCGTTGAAGGGGAAGGGGGCCGGTACGAGCAGTACTTC.

The rearrangement uses TRBV30 and TRBJ2-1; tentative D call: TRBD2 (5 bases). V dropped 4 bases and J dropped 10 bases, with 20 bases sitting between them. The CDR3 has 14 residues. The germline gives CDR1 GTSNPN, CDR2 SVGIG (reference sequence). The CDR3 loop reads CAWKVWRSPGEQFF. For the CDR3, the DNA is TGTGCCTGGAAGGTCTGGAGGTCCCCTGGAGAGCAGTTCTTC. Combining the CDR3 with reference TRBV30 and TRBJ2-1 gives the whole variable domain SQTIHQWPATLVQPVGSPLSLECTVEGTSNPNLYWYRQAAGRGLQLLFYSVGIGQISSEVPQNLSASRPQDRQFILSSKKLLLSDSGFYLCAWKVWRSPGEQFFGPGTRLTVL.

This clonotype was seen at least ten times. The chain carries TRBV27 and TRBJ2-1, with 10 bases matching TRBD2. There are 15 residues in the CDR3. Germline trimming cut 2 bases from V and 3 bases from J; bases unmatched to any gene: 1. CDR1 is MNHEY, CDR2 SMNVEV, per germline (reference sequence). CDR3 coding DNA: TGTGCCAGCAGTTTACGACTAGCGGGCTACAATGAGCAGTTCTTC. Residues: CASSLRLAGYNEQFF.

This clonotype has ten or more counts. V and J are TRBV7-8 and TRBJ2-7; perhaps TRBD2 as D (7 bases). The germline CDR1 and CDR2 sequences are SGHVS and FQNEAQ. The CDR3 length is 17 residues. V was clipped by 1 base and J by 4 bases, with 20 bases between them. DNA for the CDR3: TGTGCCAGCAGCTTAGAGGCCGGGGGGACACGCACGTACGAGCAGTACTTC. Amino acids: CASSLEAGGTRTYEQYF.

This clonotype was picked up many times. The rearrangement links TRBV20-1 to TRBJ1-1, with D perhaps matching TRBD1 (5 bases). This CDR3 spans 15 amino acids. The V end was cut by 0 bases, the J end by 5 bases, with 16 bases between. Germline V CDR1 and CDR2: DFQATT, SNEGSKA (reference sequence). The CDR3 region is CSARDIQGKGTEAFF. CDR3 DNA sequence: TGCAGTGCTAGAGATATCCAGGGCAAGGGGACTGAAGCTTTCTTT.

This clonotype appeared many times. This chain joins TRBV20-1 and TRBJ2-7; 9 positions match TRBD1. This CDR3 is 14 amino acids long. Germline CDR1 is DFQATT and CDR2 is SNEGSKA (reference sequence). Trimming at V came to 6 bases and at J to 3 bases, leaving 9 bases not matched to a gene. The CDR3 sequence: CSAVSGTGYYEQYF. The CDR3 bases are TGCAGTGCCGTATCCGGGACAGGGTACTACGAGCAGTACTTC.

This clonotype was seen a few times. The chain recombines TRBV7-9 with TRBJ2-1; 8 bases align to TRBD1. There are 15 residues in the CDR3. Germline-derived CDR1 and CDR2 are SEHNR and FQNEAQ (reference sequence). The trim removed 6 bases at V and 8 bases at J, leaving 12 bases unmatched. CDR3 region: CASSWRQGASHEQFF. Written as DNA, the CDR3 is TGTGCCAGCAGTTGGCGGCAGGGGGCATCCCATGAGCAGTTCTTC.